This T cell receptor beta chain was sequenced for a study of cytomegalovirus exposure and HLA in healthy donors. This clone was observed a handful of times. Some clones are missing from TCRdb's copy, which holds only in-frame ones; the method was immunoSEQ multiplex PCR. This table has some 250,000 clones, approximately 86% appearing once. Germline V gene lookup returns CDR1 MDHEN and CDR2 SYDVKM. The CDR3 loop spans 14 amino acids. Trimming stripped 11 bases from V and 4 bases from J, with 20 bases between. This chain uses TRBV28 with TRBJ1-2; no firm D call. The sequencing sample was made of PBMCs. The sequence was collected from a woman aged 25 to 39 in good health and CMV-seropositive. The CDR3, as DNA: TGTGCCGCGGAGAGAGGGTCGGGCGCCTATGGCTACACCTTC. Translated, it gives CAAERGSGAYGYTF.